Each of the 18 T cell receptor beta chains below was sequenced from the same sample in a study of blood T cell repertoires in COVID-19. Sequencing was performed with immunoSEQ multiplex PCR; in TCRdb, only in-frame clones are kept and a portion is missing. The sample records 120,000 or so clones, about 85% being singletons. Sequences were obtained from peripheral blood. The receptors were gathered from an elderly woman with acute or convalescent COVID-19.

The rearrangement links TRBV4-1 to TRBJ1-3; D call uncertain. There are 14 residues in the CDR3. V shed 4 bases and J shed 3 bases, with 10 bases lying between them. From germline, CDR1 is MGHRA and CDR2 YSYEKL. CDR3 in amino acids: CASSPPIIGNTIYF. DNA of the CDR3: TGCGCCAGCAGCCCGCCTATAATTGGAAACACCATATATTTT.

The chain recombines TRBV10-2 with TRBJ1-6; D remains ambiguous. This CDR3 has 15 residues. Trimming took off 6 bases at V and 10 bases at J, with 19 bases between the two ends. Germline V CDR1 and CDR2: WSHSY, SAAADI. In nucleotides, the CDR3 is TGCGCCAGCAGGTCCTCGAGGGTCGGTGAATCACCCCTCCACTTT. It specifies CASRSSRVGESPLHF.

The V gene is TRBV4-2, the J gene TRBJ1-4, with a possible D match to TRBD1 (5 bases). The CDR3 is made up of 17 amino acids. Germline loops: CDR1 LGHNA, CDR2 YNFKEQ. V lost 4 bases and J lost 0, with 15 bases in between. CDR3 DNA sequence: TGTGCCAGCAGCCCAAGGGGCTCGTCCACAACTAATGAAAAACTGTTTTTT. Translation: CASSPRGSSTTNEKLFF.

For the CDR3, the DNA is TGCGCCAGCGGCGGGGGAGGGAACACTGAAGCTTTCTTT. This sequence encodes CASGGGGNTEAFF. The rearrangement uses TRBV5-1 and TRBJ1-1; TRBD1 might be the D (5 bases). CDR3 size: 13 residues. The germline CDR1 and CDR2 sequences are SGHRS and YFSETQ. V lost 7 bases and J lost 1, with 11 bases in between.

V usage is TRBV19 and J usage is TRBJ1-2; possible D gene TRBD1, 5 bases. Per germline, CDR1 LNHDA and CDR2 SQIVND (reference sequence). The CDR3 sequence is 12 residues long. V lost 8 bases, J lost 4 bases, and 11 bases lay in between. CDR3 sequence (DNA): TGTGCCAGTCACAGGACCGGCTATGGCTACACCTTC. Its translation is CASHRTGYGYTF. Full variable domain (outside the CDR3, taken from reference TRBV19 and TRBJ1-2): DGGITQSPKYLFRKEGQNVTLSCEQNLNHDAMYWYRQDPGQGLRLIYYSQIVNDFQKGDIAEGYSVSREKKESFPLTVTSAQKNPTAFYLCASHRTGYGYTFGSGTRLTVV.

Comments on this clone: The same CDR3 arises from other DNA sequences in this sample as well. The rearrangement uses TRBV10-3 and TRBJ1-2, with 7 nucleotides matching TRBD1. CDR3 length: 12 amino acids. Germline loops: CDR1 ENHRY, CDR2 SYGVKD. V gave up 6 bases and J gave up 2 bases; unmatched junction bases: 0. The CDR3 coding sequence is TGTGCCATCAGACAGGGGAACTATGGCTACACCTTC. This encodes CAIRQGNYGYTF.

As regards this clone: The sample holds other DNA sequences that translate to the same CDR3. V and J are TRBV6-2 or TRBV6-3 and TRBJ2-7; TRBD1 might be the D (5 bases). The germline V gene encodes CDR1 MNHEY and CDR2 SVGEGT. Trimming took off 5 bases at V and 4 bases at J, with 9 bases between the two ends. This CDR3 contains 12 residues. DNA for the CDR3: TGTGCCAGCAGTCGTCAGGGATACGAGCAGTACTTC. Protein sequence: CASSRQGYEQYF.

This clone has only one observation. This chain links TRBV11-2 with TRBJ2-6, with 10 bases matching TRBD1. The CDR3 spans 17 residues. V trimming: 6 bases; J trimming: 0 bases; junction bases outside the gene matches: 5. Germline CDR1 reads SGHAT; CDR2 reads FQNNGV. As DNA, the CDR3 is TGTGCCAGCAGGCGGACAGGGGGGAACTCTGGGGCCAACGTCCTGACTTTC. Protein: CASRRTGGNSGANVLTF. Full variable domain (remainder filled in from reference TRBV11-2 and TRBJ2-6): EAGVAQSPRYKIIEKRQSVAFWCNPISGHATLYWYQQILGQGPKLLIQFQNNGVVDDSQLPKDRFSAERLKGVDSTLKIQPAKLEDSAVYLCASRRTGGNSGANVLTFGAGSRLTVL.

J is TRBJ2-7 and V is TRBV2, with TRBD1 matching over 8 bases. CDR3 size: 13 residues. The V gene end was trimmed by 6 bases and the J gene end by 2 bases; junction bases not matched to a gene: 3. Per germline, CDR1 SNHLY and CDR2 FYNNEI. Here the CDR3 reads CASSGQGAYEQYV. CDR3 in DNA: TGTGCCAGCAGCGGACAGGGCGCCTACGAGCAGTACGTC.

The rearrangement uses TRBV18 and TRBJ2-2, with TRBD1 identical over 7 bases. The CDR3 spans 15 residues. Germline assignment: CDR1 KGHSH and CDR2 LQKENI. Trimming at V came to 6 bases and at J to 2 bases, leaving 6 bases not matched to a gene. CDR3 region: CASSPGQSNTGELFF. In DNA, the CDR3 is TGTGCCAGCTCGCCGGGACAGAGTAACACCGGGGAGCTGTTTTTT.

This chain links TRBV23-1 with TRBJ1-3; no firm D call. TRBV23-1 is annotated as an ORF whose role is uncertain. The CDR3 consists of 15 residues. V was cut by 7 bases and J by 0 bases, with 13 bases left in between. For the CDR3, the DNA is TGCGCCAGCATCATGACTTCGATCTCTGGAAACACCATATATTTT. Amino acid sequence: CASIMTSISGNTIYF.

The chain combines TRBV19 with TRBJ1-1, with D perhaps TRBD1 (5 bases). This CDR3 is built from 14 residues. V gave up 3 bases and J gave up 4 bases, with 12 bases separating them. The germline CDR1 and CDR2 sequences are LNHDA and SQIVND (reference sequence). The CDR3 reads CASSIPQGSTEAFF. As DNA, the CDR3 is TGTGCCAGTAGTATTCCCCAGGGATCCACTGAAGCTTTCTTT.

This clone has just one count. The rearrangement uses TRBV6-6 and TRBJ1-6; 8 bases agree with TRBD1. Germline V gene lookup returns CDR1 MNHNY and CDR2 SVGAGI (reference sequence). V lost 2 bases and J lost 7; bases outside the gene matches: 4. CDR3 length equals 15 residues. The CDR3 DNA follows: TGTGCCAGCAGTTACACGAGACAGGGGAATTCACCCCTCCACTTT. Encoded protein: CASSYTRQGNSPLHF.

J is TRBJ1-1 and V is TRBV6-1, with D possibly being TRBD1 (5 bases). From germline, CDR1 is MNHNS and CDR2 SASEGT. The CDR3 has 13 amino acids. With 5 bases removed from V and 4 bases from J, the gap between germline ends came to 11 bases. CDR3 in amino acids: CASSYTRGTEAFF. The CDR3 DNA reads TGTGCCAGCAGTTATACAAGGGGCACTGAAGCTTTCTTT.

The chain couples TRBV2 to TRBJ2-7; D gene uncertain. This CDR3 contains 13 residues. V was clipped by 4 bases and J by 5 bases, with 12 bases between them. Germline CDR1 and CDR2: SNHLY and FYNNEI. The CDR3 loop is CASSALRGHEQYV. In DNA form, the CDR3 reads TGTGCCAGCAGTGCACTTAGAGGCCACGAGCAGTACGTC.

V gene TRBV6-2 or TRBV6-3 combines with J gene TRBJ1-2; D might be TRBD1 (5 bases). V lost 4 bases and J lost 6, with 18 bases in between. Germline V gene lookup returns CDR1 MNHEY and CDR2 SVGEGT. This CDR3 is 15 amino acids long. CDR3 nucleotide sequence: TGTGCCAGCAGTTTTTGGGACGTAGGACTAGATGGCTACACCTTC. This gives the protein CASSFWDVGLDGYTF.

The chain recombines TRBV29-1 with TRBJ1-1; D not resolved. Germline V lookup: CDR1 SQVTM, CDR2 ANQGSEA. CDR3 size: 17 residues. V lost 0 bases and J 4 bases, leaving 21 bases between the germline ends. The CDR3 nucleotides read TGCAGCGTTGAAGATTCATTTTTCGCCCGGGGAGGCACTGAAGCTTTCTTT. Translated, it gives CSVEDSFFARGGTEAFF.

J is TRBJ1-1 and V is TRBV2; D gene ambiguous. The length of the CDR3 is 11 residues. Trimming pared 6 bases from V and 11 bases from J, leaving 13 bases between. Germline CDR1 is SNHLY and CDR2 is FYNNEI. CDR3 protein: CASSPQNQAFF. The CDR3 DNA sequence: TGTGCCAGCAGCCCTCAGAACCAGGCTTTCTTT. Full variable domain (outside the CDR3, taken from reference TRBV2 and TRBJ1-1): EPEVTQTPSHQVTQMGQEVILRCVPISNHLYFYWYRQILGQKVEFLVSFYNNEISEKSEIFDDQFSVERPDGSNFTLKIRSTKLEDSAMYFCASSPQNQAFFGQGTRLTVV.